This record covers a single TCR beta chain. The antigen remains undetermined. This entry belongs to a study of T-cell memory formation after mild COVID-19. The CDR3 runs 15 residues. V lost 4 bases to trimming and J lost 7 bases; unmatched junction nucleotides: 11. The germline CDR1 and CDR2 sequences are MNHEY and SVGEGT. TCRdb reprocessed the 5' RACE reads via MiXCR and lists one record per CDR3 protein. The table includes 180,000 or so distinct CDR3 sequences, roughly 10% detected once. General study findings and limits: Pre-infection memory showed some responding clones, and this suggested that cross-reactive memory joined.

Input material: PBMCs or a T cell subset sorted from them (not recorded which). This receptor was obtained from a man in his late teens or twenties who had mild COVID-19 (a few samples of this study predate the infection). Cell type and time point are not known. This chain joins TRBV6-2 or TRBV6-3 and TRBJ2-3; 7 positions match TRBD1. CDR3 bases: TGTGCCAGCAGTTCTGCGACCCAGGGGGACCATACGCAGTATTTT. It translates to CASSSATQGDHTQYF.